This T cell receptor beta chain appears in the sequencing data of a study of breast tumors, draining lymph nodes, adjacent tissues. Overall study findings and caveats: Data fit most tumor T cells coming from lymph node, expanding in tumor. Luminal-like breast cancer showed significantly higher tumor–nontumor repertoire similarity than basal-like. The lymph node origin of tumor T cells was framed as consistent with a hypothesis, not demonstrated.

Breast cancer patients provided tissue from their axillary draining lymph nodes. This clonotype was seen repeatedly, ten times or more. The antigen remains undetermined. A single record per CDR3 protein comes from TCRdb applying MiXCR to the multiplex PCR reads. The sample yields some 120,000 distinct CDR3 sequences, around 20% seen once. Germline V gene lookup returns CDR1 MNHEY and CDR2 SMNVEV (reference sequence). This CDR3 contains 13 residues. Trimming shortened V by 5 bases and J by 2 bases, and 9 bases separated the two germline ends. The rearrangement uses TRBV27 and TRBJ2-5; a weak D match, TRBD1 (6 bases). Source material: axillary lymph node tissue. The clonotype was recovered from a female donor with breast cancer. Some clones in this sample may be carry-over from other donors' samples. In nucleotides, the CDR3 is TGTGCCAGCAGTCCCGGACAGCAAGAGACCCAGTACTTC. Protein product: CASSPGQQETQYF.